This T cell receptor (beta chain) was captured by sequencing in a study of blood T cell repertoires in COVID-19. Study-level information: Samples came from the United States, Italy and Spain, spanning acute and convalescent COVID-19. Nucleic acid was either cDNA or gDNA, and it came from T cells, B-cell-depleted T cells, or PBMCs.

V shed 4 bases, J shed 5 bases, and the junction held 12 bases outside the gene matches. Germline V CDR1 and CDR2: SGDLS, YYNGEE. The CDR3 spans 16 residues. Original analysis: It was from reference gene primer amplification that nucleated cell counts were estimated. The protocol was immunoSEQ multiplex PCR, while the TCRdb copy is restricted to in-frame clones and leaves out a portion. V, J and clone size derive from that table, while D and trimming were established from the DNA sequence. Of roughly 15,000 clones listed, about 90% were seen once; the top ten hold over 15%. The TCR sequence derives from a man aged 45 to 65 with active COVID-19. The sequencing sample was made of peripheral blood. V usage is TRBV9 and J usage is TRBJ1-1; 9 bases align to TRBD1. The CDR3 loop reads CASSPAPATGGTEAFF. CDR3 coding DNA: TGTGCCAGCAGCCCGGCTCCCGCGACAGGGGGAACTGAAGCTTTCTTT. Variable domain in full (rest from reference TRBV9 and TRBJ1-1): DSGVTQTPKHLITATGQRVTLRCSPRSGDLSVYWYQQSLDQGLQFLIQYYNGEERAKGNILERFSAQQFPDLHSELNLSSLELGDSALYFCASSPAPATGGTEAFFGQGTRLTVV.